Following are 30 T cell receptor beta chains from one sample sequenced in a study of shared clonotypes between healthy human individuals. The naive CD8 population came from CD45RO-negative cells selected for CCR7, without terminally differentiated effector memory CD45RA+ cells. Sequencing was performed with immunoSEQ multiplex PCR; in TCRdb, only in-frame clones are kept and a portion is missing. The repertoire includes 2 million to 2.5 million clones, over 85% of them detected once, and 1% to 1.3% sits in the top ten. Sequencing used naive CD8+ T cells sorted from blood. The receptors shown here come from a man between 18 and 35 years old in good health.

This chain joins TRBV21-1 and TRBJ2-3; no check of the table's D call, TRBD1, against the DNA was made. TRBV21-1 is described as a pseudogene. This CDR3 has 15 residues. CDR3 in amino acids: CASSHGTGNTDTQYF. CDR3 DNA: TGTGCCAGCAGCCACGGGACAGGGAACACAGATACGCAGTATTTT.

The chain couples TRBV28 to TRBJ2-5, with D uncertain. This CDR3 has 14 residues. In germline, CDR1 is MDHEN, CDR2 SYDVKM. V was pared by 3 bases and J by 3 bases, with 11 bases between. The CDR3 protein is CASSFEAGEETQYF. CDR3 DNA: TGTGCCAGCAGTTTTGAGGCAGGAGAAGAGACCCAGTACTTC.

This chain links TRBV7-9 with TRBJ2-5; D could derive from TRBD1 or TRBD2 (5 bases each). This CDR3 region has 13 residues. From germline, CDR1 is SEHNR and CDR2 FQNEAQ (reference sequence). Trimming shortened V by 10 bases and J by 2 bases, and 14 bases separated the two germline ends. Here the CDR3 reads CATGATSQETQYF. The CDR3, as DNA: TGTGCCACCGGGGCGACTTCTCAAGAGACCCAGTACTTC.

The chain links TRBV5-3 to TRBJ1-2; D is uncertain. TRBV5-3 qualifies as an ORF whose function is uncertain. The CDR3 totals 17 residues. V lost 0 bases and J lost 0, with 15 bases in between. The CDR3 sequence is CARSLAASRLTNYGYTF. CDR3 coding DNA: TGTGCCAGAAGCTTGGCGGCCTCCAGGCTGACTAACTATGGCTACACCTTC.

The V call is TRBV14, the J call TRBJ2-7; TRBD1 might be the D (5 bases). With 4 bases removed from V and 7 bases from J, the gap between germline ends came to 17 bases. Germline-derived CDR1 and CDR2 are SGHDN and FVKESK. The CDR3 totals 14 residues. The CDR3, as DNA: TGTGCCAGCAGCCGATTAGGGGTTCCCCCTGAGCAGTACTTC. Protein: CASSRLGVPPEQYF.

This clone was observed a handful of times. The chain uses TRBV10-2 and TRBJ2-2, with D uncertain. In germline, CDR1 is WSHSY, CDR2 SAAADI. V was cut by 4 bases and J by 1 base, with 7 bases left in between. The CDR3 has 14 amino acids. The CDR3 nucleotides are TGCGCCAGCAGTGTAGCTATGAACACCGGGGAGCTGTTTTTT. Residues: CASSVAMNTGELFF.

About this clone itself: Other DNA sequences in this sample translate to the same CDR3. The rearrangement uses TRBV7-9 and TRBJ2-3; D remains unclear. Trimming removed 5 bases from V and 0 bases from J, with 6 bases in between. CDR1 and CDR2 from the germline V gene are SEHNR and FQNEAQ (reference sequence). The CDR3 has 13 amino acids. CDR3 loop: CASSPISTDTQYF. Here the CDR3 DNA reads TGTGCCAGCAGCCCGATCAGCACAGATACGCAGTATTTT.

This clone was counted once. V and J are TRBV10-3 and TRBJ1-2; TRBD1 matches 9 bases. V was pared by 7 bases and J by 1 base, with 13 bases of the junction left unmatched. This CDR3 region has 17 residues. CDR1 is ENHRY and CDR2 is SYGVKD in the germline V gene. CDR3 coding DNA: TGTGCCATCATGGCCGGGACAGGGCCTTCGGATAACTATGGCTACACCTTC. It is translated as CAIMAGTGPSDNYGYTF.

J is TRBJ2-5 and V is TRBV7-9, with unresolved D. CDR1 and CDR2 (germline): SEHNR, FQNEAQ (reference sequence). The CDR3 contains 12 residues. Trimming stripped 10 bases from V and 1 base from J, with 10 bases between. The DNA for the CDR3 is TGTGCCACCGTAAACCCCCAAGAGACCCAGTACTTC. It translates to CATVNPQETQYF.

The CDR3 here is CASSSTPTVGGSYNEQFF. The CDR3 DNA is TGTGCCAGCAGCTCAACCCCTACCGTCGGGGGCTCCTACAATGAGCAGTTCTTC. V and J are TRBV4-2 and TRBJ2-1; tentatively, D is TRBD2 (6 bases). CDR1 is LGHNA and CDR2 is YNFKEQ in the germline V gene. CDR3 size: 18 residues. Deletions cut 5 bases from V and 0 bases from J, with 20 bases between.

DNA of the CDR3: TGCGCCAGCAGCCAAGCTCTTTATTGGACAGGGGACACTGAAGCTTTCTTT. Protein product: CASSQALYWTGDTEAFF. The V and J genes are TRBV4-1 and TRBJ1-1; the match to TRBD1 covers 9 bases. J gave up 3 bases and V 1 base, and 9 bases lay outside the gene matches. Germline CDR1 MGHRA, CDR2 YSYEKL. This CDR3 region has 17 residues.

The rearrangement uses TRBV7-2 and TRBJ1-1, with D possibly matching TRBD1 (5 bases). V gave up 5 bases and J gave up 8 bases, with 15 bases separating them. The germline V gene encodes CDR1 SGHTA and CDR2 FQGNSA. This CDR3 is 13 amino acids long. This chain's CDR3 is CASSLDNLWEAFF. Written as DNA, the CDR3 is TGTGCCAGCAGCCTGGACAACCTCTGGGAAGCTTTCTTT.

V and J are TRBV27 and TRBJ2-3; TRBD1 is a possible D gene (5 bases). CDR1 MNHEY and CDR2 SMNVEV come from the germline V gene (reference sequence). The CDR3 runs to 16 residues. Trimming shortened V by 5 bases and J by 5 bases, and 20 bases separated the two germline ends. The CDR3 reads CASSTRRGAQEDTQYF. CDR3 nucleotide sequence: TGTGCCAGCAGTACCCGTCGTGGGGCTCAAGAAGATACGCAGTATTTT.

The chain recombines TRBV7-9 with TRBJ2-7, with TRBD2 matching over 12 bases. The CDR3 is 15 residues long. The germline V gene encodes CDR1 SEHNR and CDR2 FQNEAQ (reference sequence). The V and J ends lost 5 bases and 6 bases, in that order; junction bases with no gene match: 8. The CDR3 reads CASSPPGLAGLEQYF. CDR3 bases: TGTGCCAGCAGCCCCCCCGGACTAGCGGGACTCGAGCAGTACTTC.

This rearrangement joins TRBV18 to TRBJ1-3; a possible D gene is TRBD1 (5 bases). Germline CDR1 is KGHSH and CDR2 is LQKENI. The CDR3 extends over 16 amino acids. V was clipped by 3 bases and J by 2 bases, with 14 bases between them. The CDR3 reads CASSPWRGGAGNTIYF. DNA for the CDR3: TGTGCCAGCTCACCGTGGAGGGGAGGAGCTGGAAACACCATATATTTT.

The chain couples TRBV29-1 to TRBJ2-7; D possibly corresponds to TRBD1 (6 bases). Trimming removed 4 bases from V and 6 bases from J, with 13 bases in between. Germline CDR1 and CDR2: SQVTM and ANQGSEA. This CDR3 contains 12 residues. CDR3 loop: CSVVWQGREQYF. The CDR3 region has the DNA TGCAGCGTTGTGTGGCAGGGGCGCGAGCAGTACTTC.

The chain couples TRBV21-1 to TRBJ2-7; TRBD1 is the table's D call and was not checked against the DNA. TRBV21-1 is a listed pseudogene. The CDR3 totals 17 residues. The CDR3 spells CASSPGQGANRPSEQYF. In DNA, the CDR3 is TGTGCCAGCAGCCCGGGACAGGGGGCGAATAGACCTAGCGAGCAGTACTTC.

CDR3: CASSLVEWRELGNEQFF. CDR3 in DNA: TGTGCCAGCAGCTTAGTAGAGTGGCGGGAGTTGGGAAATGAGCAGTTCTTC. The V gene is TRBV7-2, the J gene TRBJ2-1; 7 bases are shared with TRBD2. The CDR3 extends over 17 amino acids. The germline V gene has CDR1 SGHTA and CDR2 FQGNSA. V lost 1 base, J lost 7 bases, and 13 bases stayed unmatched. The variable domain in full, with the rest retrieved from reference TRBV7-2 and TRBJ2-1, is GAGVSQSPSNKVTEKGKDVELRCDPISGHTALYWYRQSLGQGLEFLIYFQGNSAPDKSGLPSDRFSAERTGGSVSTLTIQRTQQEDSAVYLCASSLVEWRELGNEQFFGPGTRLTVL.

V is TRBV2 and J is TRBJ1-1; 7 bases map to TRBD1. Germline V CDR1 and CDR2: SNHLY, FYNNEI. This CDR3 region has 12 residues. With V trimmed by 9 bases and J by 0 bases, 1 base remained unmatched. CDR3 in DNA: TGTGCCAGGACAGGGATGAACACTGAAGCTTTCTTT. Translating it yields CARTGMNTEAFF. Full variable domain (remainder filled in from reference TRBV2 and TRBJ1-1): EPEVTQTPSHQVTQMGQEVILRCVPISNHLYFYWYRQILGQKVEFLVSFYNNEISEKSEIFDDQFSVERPDGSNFTLKIRSTKLEDSAMYFCARTGMNTEAFFGQGTRLTVV.

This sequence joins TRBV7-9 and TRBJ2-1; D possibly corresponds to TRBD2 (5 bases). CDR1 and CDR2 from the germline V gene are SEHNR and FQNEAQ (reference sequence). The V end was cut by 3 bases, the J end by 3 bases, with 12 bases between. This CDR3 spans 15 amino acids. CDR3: CASSLVGSDYNEQFF. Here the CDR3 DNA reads TGTGCCAGCAGCTTGGTAGGTAGCGACTACAATGAGCAGTTCTTC. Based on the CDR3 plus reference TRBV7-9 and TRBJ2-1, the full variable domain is DTGVSQNPRHKITKRGQNVTFRCDPISEHNRLYWYRQTLGQGPEFLTYFQNEAQLEKSRLLSDRFSAERPKGSFSTLEIQRTEQGDSAMYLCASSLVGSDYNEQFFGPGTRLTVL.

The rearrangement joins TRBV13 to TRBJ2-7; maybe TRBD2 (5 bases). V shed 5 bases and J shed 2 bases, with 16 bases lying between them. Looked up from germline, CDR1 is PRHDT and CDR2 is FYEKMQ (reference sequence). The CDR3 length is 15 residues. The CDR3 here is CASSHGVTGAYEQYF. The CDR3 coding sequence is TGTGCCAGCAGCCACGGGGTTACTGGGGCCTACGAGCAGTACTTC. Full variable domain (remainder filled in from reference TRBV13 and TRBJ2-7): AAGVIQSPRHLIKEKRETATLKCYPIPRHDTVYWYQQGPGQDPQFLISFYEKMQSDKGSIPDRFSAQQFSDYHSELNMSSLELGDSALYFCASSHGVTGAYEQYFGPGTRLTVT.

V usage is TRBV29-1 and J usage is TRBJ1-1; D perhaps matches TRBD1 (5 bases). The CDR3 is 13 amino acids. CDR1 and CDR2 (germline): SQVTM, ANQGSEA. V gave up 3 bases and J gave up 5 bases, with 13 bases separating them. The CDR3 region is CSVDGADGTEAFF. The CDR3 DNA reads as TGCAGCGTTGATGGGGCAGACGGGACTGAAGCTTTCTTT.

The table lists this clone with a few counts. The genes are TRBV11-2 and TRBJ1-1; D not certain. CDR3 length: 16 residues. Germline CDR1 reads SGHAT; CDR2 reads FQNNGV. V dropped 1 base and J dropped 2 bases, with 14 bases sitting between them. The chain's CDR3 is CASSLGPGGVNTEAFF. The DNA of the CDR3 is TGTGCCAGCAGCTTAGGACCGGGTGGGGTAAACACTGAAGCTTTCTTT.

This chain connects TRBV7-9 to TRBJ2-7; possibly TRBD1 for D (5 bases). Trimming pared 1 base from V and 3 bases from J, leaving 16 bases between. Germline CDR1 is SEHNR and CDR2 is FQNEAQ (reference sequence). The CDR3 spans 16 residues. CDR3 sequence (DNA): TGTGCCAGCAGCTTAGAGGGGCTGTCGGAGTTCTACGAGCAGTACTTC. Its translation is CASSLEGLSEFYEQYF.

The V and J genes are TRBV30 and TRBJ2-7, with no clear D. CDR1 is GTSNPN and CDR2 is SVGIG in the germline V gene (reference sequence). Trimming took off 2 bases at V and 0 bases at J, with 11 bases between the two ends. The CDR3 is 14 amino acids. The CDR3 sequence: CAWSMVASSYEQYF. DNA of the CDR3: TGTGCCTGGAGTATGGTCGCAAGCTCCTACGAGCAGTACTTC. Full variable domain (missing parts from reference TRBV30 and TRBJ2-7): SQTIHQWPATLVQPVGSPLSLECTVEGTSNPNLYWYRQAAGRGLQLLFYSVGIGQISSEVPQNLSASRPQDRQFILSSKKLLLSDSGFYLCAWSMVASSYEQYFGPGTRLTVT.

The CDR3 DNA sequence: TGTGCCAGCAGCTTAGGGCCATTTTCCAATCAGCCCCAGCATTTT. Protein sequence: CASSLGPFSNQPQHF. This rearrangement joins TRBV11-2 to TRBJ1-5, with D hard to call. Germline CDR1 is SGHAT and CDR2 is FQNNGV. CDR3 length equals 15 residues. V was shortened by 1 base and J by 3 bases, with 10 bases between the two germline ends.

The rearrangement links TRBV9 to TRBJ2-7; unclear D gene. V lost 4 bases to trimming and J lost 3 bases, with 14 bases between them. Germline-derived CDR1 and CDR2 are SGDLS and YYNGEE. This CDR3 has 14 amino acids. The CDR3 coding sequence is TGTGCCAGCAGCCCAAGTTGGGCAAACTACGAGCAGTACTTC. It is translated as CASSPSWANYEQYF.

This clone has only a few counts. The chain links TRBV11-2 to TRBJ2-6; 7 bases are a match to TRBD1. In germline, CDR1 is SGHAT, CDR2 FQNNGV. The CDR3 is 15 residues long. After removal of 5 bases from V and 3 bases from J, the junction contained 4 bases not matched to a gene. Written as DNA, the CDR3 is TGTGCCAGCAGCGATACAGGGGTTGGGGCCAACGTCCTGACTTTC. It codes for CASSDTGVGANVLTF.

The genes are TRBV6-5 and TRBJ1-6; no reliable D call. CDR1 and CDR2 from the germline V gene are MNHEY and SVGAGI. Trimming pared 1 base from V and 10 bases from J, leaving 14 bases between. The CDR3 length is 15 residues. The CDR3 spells CASSYFIGTRSPLHF. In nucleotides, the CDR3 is TGTGCCAGCAGTTACTTTATCGGTACAAGGTCACCCCTCCACTTT.

The CDR3 loop is CASSKDLYEQYF. As DNA, the CDR3 is TGTGCCAGCAGCAAGGACCTCTACGAGCAGTACTTC. The rearrangement joins TRBV2 to TRBJ2-7, with D hard to call. The CDR3 covers 12 residues. V lost 6 bases and J lost 3, with 9 bases in between. Germline CDR1 is SNHLY and CDR2 is FYNNEI.